A selection of T cell receptor beta chains follows, all from one sample in a study of shared T cell receptors in the human thymus. Sequenced by immunoSEQ multiplex PCR; TCRdb stores in-frame clones only, minus some. The sample consists of 700,000 to 750,000 clones, over 75% of them appearing once. The sample was also linked to a second study, of human thymus T cells.

The sequenced sample was thymocytes. All receptors come from a girl less than two years old with a congenital heart defect. The conserved cysteine and the conserved F or W are not part of the CDR3 here. The order of the fields is V gene, J gene, CDR3 protein.

V gene: TRBV6-5; J gene: TRBJ1-5; CDR3 protein: ASSARALSAEH
V gene: TRBV10-1; J gene: TRBJ2-7; CDR3 protein: ASSGTGHGEQY
V gene: TRBV6-6; J gene: TRBJ2-7; CDR3 protein: ASSYAQGHEQY
V gene: TRBV5-8; J gene: TRBJ2-1; CDR3 protein: ASTGGAGGNEQF
V gene: TRBV7-8; J gene: TRBJ1-2; CDR3 protein: TSSPDRGGNYGYT
V gene: TRBV7-6; J gene: TRBJ2-5; CDR3 protein: ASSLVQKEETQY
V gene: TRBV9; J gene: TRBJ1-6; CDR3 protein: ASSAGQGHNSPLH
V gene: TRBV7-3; J gene: TRBJ2-7; CDR3 protein: ASSLGQGNHEQY
V gene: TRBV19; J gene: TRBJ2-1; CDR3 protein: ASSTRGGLPSYNEQF
V gene: TRBV18; J gene: TRBJ1-4; CDR3 protein: ASSEAGNNEKLF
V gene: TRBV9; J gene: TRBJ1-6; CDR3 protein: ASSSGLGSPLH
V gene: TRBV19; J gene: TRBJ1-5; CDR3 protein: ASSQWGRDKQGRPQH
V gene: TRBV7-9; J gene: TRBJ1-1; CDR3 protein: ASSLNSPGQAGFEAF
V gene: TRBV28; J gene: TRBJ1-4; CDR3 protein: ASSLRQTNEKLF
V gene: TRBV14; J gene: TRBJ1-3; CDR3 protein: ASSQSGDRSGNTIY
V gene: TRBV7-2; J gene: TRBJ2-7; CDR3 protein: ASSFIRSQGEQY
V gene: TRBV5-1; J gene: TRBJ1-1; CDR3 protein: ASSPSLLGQVMNTEAF
V gene: TRBV18; J gene: TRBJ2-1; CDR3 protein: ASSPSEKTTMIRYEQF
V gene: TRBV7-9; J gene: TRBJ2-7; CDR3 protein: ASSSRVAGRTYEQY
V gene: TRBV6-5; J gene: TRBJ2-2; CDR3 protein: ASSYERGGVGELF
V gene: TRBV7-7; J gene: TRBJ2-2; CDR3 protein: ASSLGQKNTGELF
V gene: TRBV29-1; J gene: TRBJ1-5; CDR3 protein: SASRGTGNQPQH
V gene: TRBV5-5; J gene: TRBJ1-1; CDR3 protein: ASSFKGTGNNTEAF
V gene: TRBV28; J gene: TRBJ1-4; CDR3 protein: ASSLVGGVEGEKLF
V gene: TRBV6-1; J gene: TRBJ1-1; CDR3 protein: ASSVVTGGTENTEAF
V gene: TRBV27; J gene: TRBJ2-1; CDR3 protein: ASSLEREPDNEQF
V gene: TRBV5-4; J gene: TRBJ1-5; CDR3 protein: ASSFQGQPQH
V gene: TRBV7-2; J gene: TRBJ1-1; CDR3 protein: ASSPGQGNTEAF
V gene: TRBV19; J gene: TRBJ1-1; CDR3 protein: ASSPYQPTVLTIRLNTEAF
V gene: TRBV28; J gene: TRBJ2-1; CDR3 protein: ASSLNGLAGGRYGNEQF
V gene: TRBV7-8; J gene: TRBJ1-2; CDR3 protein: ASSSLATDGYT
V gene: TRBV19; J gene: TRBJ1-1; CDR3 protein: ASSMRTADRTEAF
V gene: TRBV10-3; J gene: TRBJ1-4; CDR3 protein: AIRQGLGEKLF
V gene: TRBV2; J gene: TRBJ2-5; CDR3 protein: ASSEGGLAGGETQY
V gene: TRBV14; J gene: TRBJ1-4; CDR3 protein: ASSQARGTTNEKLF
V gene: TRBV27; J gene: TRBJ2-1; CDR3 protein: ASRSSDPRDRVYGEQF
V gene: TRBV11-2; J gene: TRBJ1-3; CDR3 protein: ASSQRRQGPDTIY
V gene: TRBV7-6; J gene: TRBJ2-3; CDR3 protein: ASSLGSGRETGGQSGDTQY
V gene: TRBV6-5; J gene: TRBJ2-7; CDR3 protein: ASSYSTAWLDEQY
V gene: TRBV4-2; J gene: TRBJ2-1; CDR3 protein: ASSQGTSSYNEQF
V gene: TRBV18; J gene: TRBJ1-6; CDR3 protein: ASSPLKSWDSSYNSPLH
V gene: TRBV15; J gene: TRBJ1-1; CDR3 protein: ATSREQGRGRDTEAF
V gene: TRBV5-4; J gene: TRBJ1-3; CDR3 protein: ASSLDRGLGNTIY
V gene: TRBV28; J gene: TRBJ2-7; CDR3 protein: ASSHELSRAVYEQY